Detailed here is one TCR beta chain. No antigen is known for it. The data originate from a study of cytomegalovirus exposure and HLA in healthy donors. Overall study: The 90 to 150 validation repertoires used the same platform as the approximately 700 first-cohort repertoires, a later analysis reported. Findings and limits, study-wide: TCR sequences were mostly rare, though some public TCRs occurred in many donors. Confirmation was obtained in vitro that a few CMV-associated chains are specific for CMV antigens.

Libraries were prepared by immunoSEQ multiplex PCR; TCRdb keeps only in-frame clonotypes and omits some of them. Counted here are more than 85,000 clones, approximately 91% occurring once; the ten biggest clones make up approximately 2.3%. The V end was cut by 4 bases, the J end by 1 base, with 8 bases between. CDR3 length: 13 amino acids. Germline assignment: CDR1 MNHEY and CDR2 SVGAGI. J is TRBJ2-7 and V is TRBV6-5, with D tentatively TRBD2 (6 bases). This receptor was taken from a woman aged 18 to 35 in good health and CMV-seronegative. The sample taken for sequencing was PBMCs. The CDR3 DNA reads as TGTGCCAGCAGTTTGAGCGGGTCCTACGAGCAGTACTTC. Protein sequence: CASSLSGSYEQYF.